A single sample gave rise to the 2 T cell receptor beta chains below, sequenced in a study of shared clonotypes between healthy human individuals. Data came from immunoSEQ multiplex PCR; TCRdb stores just in-frame clones and leaves some out. The table shows hundreds of thousands of clones, with roughly 70% occurring only once. Sequencing used memory CD4+ T cells sorted from blood. The subset denotes: CD45RA-negative fraction. The source of these receptors is a woman in her 30s in good health.

The chain couples TRBV4-2 to TRBJ2-4; 9 bases agree with TRBD2. J lost 0 bases, V lost 0 bases, and 3 bases had no gene match. CDR3 length equals 17 residues. Germline loops: CDR1 LGHNA, CDR2 YNFKEQ. The CDR3 region is CASSQELAGLAKNIQYF. The DNA for the CDR3 is TGTGCCAGCAGCCAAGAACTAGCGGGCTTAGCCAAAAACATTCAGTACTTC.

V gene TRBV10-3 combines with J gene TRBJ2-7; 8 nucleotides match TRBD1. Looked up from germline, CDR1 is ENHRY and CDR2 is SYGVKD. J gave up 0 bases and V 10 bases, and 5 bases lay outside the gene matches. The CDR3 runs to 13 residues. CDR3 nucleotide sequence: TGTGCCACCTCGGGACAGGCCTCCTACGAGCAGTACTTC. This codes for CATSGQASYEQYF.